Shown below are 2 T cell receptor beta chains from a single sample sequenced in a study of blood T cell repertoires in COVID-19. The protocol was immunoSEQ multiplex PCR, while the TCRdb copy is restricted to in-frame clones and leaves out a portion. The table shows 75,000 to 100,000 clones, with approximately 81% occurring only once. Sequencing used peripheral blood. These receptors all stem from a woman aged 80 or over with acute or convalescent COVID-19.

This chain connects TRBV30 to TRBJ1-2, with no clear D. The germline CDR1 and CDR2 sequences are GTSNPN and SVGIG (reference sequence). Trimming removed 5 bases at V and 0 bases at J, with 13 bases between. This CDR3 is 14 amino acids long. The CDR3, as DNA: TGTGCCTGGGCCCGGAGACTAGCTAACTATGGCTACACCTTC. Protein product: CAWARRLANYGYTF. Supplemented by reference TRBV30 and TRBJ1-2, the full variable domain reads SQTIHQWPATLVQPVGSPLSLECTVEGTSNPNLYWYRQAAGRGLQLLFYSVGIGQISSEVPQNLSASRPQDRQFILSSKKLLLSDSGFYLCAWARRLANYGYTFGSGTRLTVV.

This clone was observed a handful of times. This sequence joins TRBV7-8 and TRBJ2-4; 8 bases align to TRBD2. From germline, CDR1 is SGHVS and CDR2 FQNEAQ. There are 15 residues in the CDR3. J lost 3 bases, V lost 5 bases, and 6 bases had no gene match. DNA for the CDR3: TGTGCCAGCAGCGCATCCGGGACTAGCAAAAACATTCAGTACTTC. It encodes CASSASGTSKNIQYF.